These T cell receptor beta chains were read from a single sample in a study of cytomegalovirus exposure and HLA in healthy donors. Profiled with immunoSEQ multiplex PCR; TCRdb holds only in-frame clones, not every one. Of 150,000 to 200,000 clones detected, approximately 87% appear once; the ten largest clones hold 1.4%. The sequenced material came from PBMCs. The receptor set was obtained from a woman aged 25 to 39 in good health and CMV-seronegative. CDR3s include the opening cysteine and the closing phenylalanine or tryptophan. A D gene is named only where the DNA matches it firmly. Part of the rows lack a size; the others show once, few, many or a class for expanded clones.

cdr3_nt cdr3_aa d_call clone_size j_call v_call
TGTGCCAGCAGTTTGGGACAGGGATATACTGGCTACACCTTC CASSLGQGYTGYTF TRBD1 few TRBJ1-2 TRBV27
TGTGCTAGTGGTCCTGAGGCAGTCGGGGTGTACGTTGGCTACACCTTC CASGPEAVGVYVGYTF . once TRBJ1-2 TRBV12-5
TGTGCCAGTAGTTTGGGGACACTTACGAATGAAAAACTGTTTTTT CASSLGTLTNEKLFF . . TRBJ1-4 TRBV19
TGTGCCAGCAGTGAGGGACAGGGAAATAATTCACCCCTCCACTTT CASSEGQGNNSPLHF TRBD1 few TRBJ1-6 TRBV6-4
TGTGCCACCAGCAGGGGGACAAACTATGGCTACACCTTC CATSRGTNYGYTF . . TRBJ1-2 TRBV15
TGTGCCAGCAGTTTATCTGGACCGGGACAGCCACATTTCCATTACGAGCAGTACTTC CASSLSGPGQPHFHYEQYF TRBD1 . TRBJ2-7 TRBV27
TGTGCCAGCAGTGATATTCTCATTCGAAAGGACAGCTATGGCTACACCTTC CASSDILIRKDSYGYTF . . TRBJ1-2 TRBV6-1
TGTGCCAGCAGCTTAGATGTGGGGACAGTATACAATGAGCAGTTCTTC CASSLDVGTVYNEQFF TRBD1 once TRBJ2-1 TRBV11-2
TGTGCCAGCAGTCGTACAGGGACTAATCAAGAGACCCAGTACTTC CASSRTGTNQETQYF . . TRBJ2-5 TRBV2
TGTGCCAGCAGCTCAGCTCTAGCGGGGGGGTACGAGCAGTACTTC CASSSALAGGYEQYF TRBD2 . TRBJ2-7 TRBV5-8
TGTGCCAGTTGGACTCGGTATGGCTACACCTTC CASWTRYGYTF . . TRBJ1-2 TRBV19
TGTGCCAGCAGCCCGACAGAGGCGGGGGGAAACACCATATATTTT CASSPTEAGGNTIYF . . TRBJ1-3 TRBV7-2
TGTGCCAGCAGCGTAGAAATTGCGTTGGCTAGCGGGGGGTACAATGAGCAGTTCTTC CASSVEIALASGGYNEQFF TRBD2 . TRBJ2-1 TRBV9
TGTGCCAGCAGTTTTTTGGCGGGCACAGATACGCAGTATTTT CASSFLAGTDTQYF . . TRBJ2-3 TRBV27
TGTGCCAGCAGCTCCCAACAGCGGGTGATATACAATGAGCAGTTCTTC CASSSQQRVIYNEQFF . . TRBJ2-1 TRBV7-2
TGCGCCAGCAGCGAGACAGGGCTCGCCTATAATTCACCCCTCCACTTT CASSETGLAYNSPLHF TRBD1 . TRBJ1-6 TRBV5-1
TGTGCCAGCAGGGGAGGGAACACCGGGGAGCTGTTTTTT CASRGGNTGELFF . once TRBJ2-2 TRBV6-1
TGTGCCAGCAGCTCCAGGGGTTATGGCTACACCTTC CASSSRGYGYTF . few TRBJ1-2 TRBV13
TGTGCCAGCAGCCAACATCCCGCGGGACAGGGGGCTTACGAGCAGTACTTC CASSQHPAGQGAYEQYF TRBD1 . TRBJ2-7 TRBV14
TGTGCCGGCAACTCGGGACACAGCTTTTATCCCTACGAGCAGTACTTC CAGNSGHSFYPYEQYF . . TRBJ2-7 TRBV19
TGTGCCAGCACCATCGGGAGGGAAGAGACCCAGTACTTC CASTIGREETQYF TRBD2 few TRBJ2-5 TRBV6-6
TGTGCCAGCAGCCCCAACCCACAGACACTCAACTATGGCTACACCTTC CASSPNPQTLNYGYTF . . TRBJ1-2 TRBV9
TGTGCCAGCAGCTCTCCGGGACTAGCCACCGACGAGCAGTACTTC CASSSPGLATDEQYF TRBD2 . TRBJ2-7 TRBV7-9
TGTGCCAGCAGCTTACAGGGGGCTTATGGCTACACCTTC CASSLQGAYGYTF TRBD1 . TRBJ1-2 TRBV7-9
TGTGCCAGCAGTCAAAGATGGGAGCAAGAGACCCAGTACTTC CASSQRWEQETQYF . . TRBJ2-5 TRBV21-1
TGTGCCAGCAGCTTAGCGCGGTCATATCCCGGGGAGCTGTTTTTT CASSLARSYPGELFF . . TRBJ2-2 TRBV7-9
TGCAGCGCCTACAGGATCCCGAACACTGAAGCTTTCTTT CSAYRIPNTEAFF . . TRBJ1-1 TRBV29-1
TGTGCCATCAGGGGGACTAGCGGGGGGGTCTACAATGAGCAGTTCTTC CAIRGTSGGVYNEQFF TRBD2 . TRBJ2-1 TRBV10-3
TGTGCCAGCAGGACCGGGAGGAACTATGGCTACACCTTC CASRTGRNYGYTF . . TRBJ1-2 TRBV27
TGTGCCAGCTCAGCGGGACCGACCATGAACACTGAAGCTTTCTTT CASSAGPTMNTEAFF . . TRBJ1-1 TRBV18
TGTGCCATCAGTGAGTCGAGCAAGGCCGGGGCGCAGTATTTT CAISESSKAGAQYF . once TRBJ2-3 TRBV10-3
TGTGCCAGCAGCTTACTCCCGGGGACAAGCTCCTACAATGAGCAGTTCTTC CASSLLPGTSSYNEQFF . once TRBJ2-1 TRBV7-9
TGTGCCAGCAGCCCAGCGGGGGGGCTATTTAGTGAGCAGTTCTTC CASSPAGGLFSEQFF TRBD2 . TRBJ2-1 TRBV9
TGTGCCAGCAGTAACGGACAGGGATATGGCTACACCTTC CASSNGQGYGYTF TRBD1 . TRBJ1-2 TRBV2
TGTGCCAGCAGCGGTACAGGGGTAAATGGCTACACCTTC CASSGTGVNGYTF TRBD1 . TRBJ1-2 TRBV9
TGTGCCAGTAGTATCGGGGTTACAAATGAGCAGTTCTTC CASSIGVTNEQFF . few TRBJ2-1 TRBV19